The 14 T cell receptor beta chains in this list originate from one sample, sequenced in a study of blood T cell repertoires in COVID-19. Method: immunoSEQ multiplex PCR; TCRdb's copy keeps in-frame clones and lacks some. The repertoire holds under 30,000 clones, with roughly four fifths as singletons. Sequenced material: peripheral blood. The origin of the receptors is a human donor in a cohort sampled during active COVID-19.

The CDR3 here is CATTPGGGQNTEAFF. CDR3 DNA: TGTGCCACCACCCCGGGCGGGGGCCAGAACACTGAAGCTTTCTTT. The chain links TRBV10-3 to TRBJ1-1; a weak D match, TRBD1 (6 bases). Trimming pared 10 bases from V and 1 base from J, leaving 19 bases between. The CDR3 consists of 15 residues. Germline loops: CDR1 ENHRY, CDR2 SYGVKD.

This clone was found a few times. The CDR3 sequence: CASSNIAGVGYNEQFF. The CDR3, as DNA: TGTGCCAGCAGCAACATCGCGGGAGTAGGCTACAATGAGCAGTTCTTC. The gene calls are TRBV7-9 and TRBJ2-1; 7 bases fit TRBD2. The CDR3 extends over 16 amino acids. Trimming removed 5 bases from V and 3 bases from J; junction bases left unmatched: 10. The V gene's germline CDR1 is SEHNR and CDR2 FQNEAQ (reference sequence).

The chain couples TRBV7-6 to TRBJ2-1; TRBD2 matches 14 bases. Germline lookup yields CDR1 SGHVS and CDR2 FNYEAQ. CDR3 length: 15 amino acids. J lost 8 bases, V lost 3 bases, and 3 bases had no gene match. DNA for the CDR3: TGTGCCAGCAGCTTGATGACTAGCGGGGGGGATGAGCAGTTCTTC. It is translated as CASSLMTSGGDEQFF.

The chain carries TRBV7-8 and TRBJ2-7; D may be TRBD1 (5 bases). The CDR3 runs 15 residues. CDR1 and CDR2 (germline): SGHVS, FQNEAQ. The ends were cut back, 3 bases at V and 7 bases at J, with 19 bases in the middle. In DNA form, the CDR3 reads TGTGCCAGCAGCTTTGGATATCAGGGTGGTATGGAGCAGTACTTC. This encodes CASSFGYQGGMEQYF.

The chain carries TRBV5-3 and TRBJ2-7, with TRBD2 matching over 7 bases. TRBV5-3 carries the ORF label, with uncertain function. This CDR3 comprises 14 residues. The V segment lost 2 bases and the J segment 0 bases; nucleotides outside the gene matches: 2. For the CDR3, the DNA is TGTGCCAGAAGCTTACGGGGGGTCTCCTACGAGCAGTACTTC. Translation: CARSLRGVSYEQYF.

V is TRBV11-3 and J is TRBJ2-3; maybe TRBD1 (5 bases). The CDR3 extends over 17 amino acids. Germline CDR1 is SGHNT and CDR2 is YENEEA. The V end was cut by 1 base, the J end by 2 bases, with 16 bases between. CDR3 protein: CASSLVFTGESTDTQYF. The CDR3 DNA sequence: TGTGCCAGCAGCTTAGTTTTTACAGGAGAATCCACAGATACGCAGTATTTT.

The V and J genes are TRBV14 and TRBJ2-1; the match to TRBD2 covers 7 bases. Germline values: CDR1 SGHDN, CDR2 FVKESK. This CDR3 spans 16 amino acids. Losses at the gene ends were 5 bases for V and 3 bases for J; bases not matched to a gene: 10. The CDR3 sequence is CASSEIGRAVYNEQFF. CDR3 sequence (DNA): TGTGCCAGCAGCGAAATAGGGAGGGCCGTCTACAATGAGCAGTTCTTC.

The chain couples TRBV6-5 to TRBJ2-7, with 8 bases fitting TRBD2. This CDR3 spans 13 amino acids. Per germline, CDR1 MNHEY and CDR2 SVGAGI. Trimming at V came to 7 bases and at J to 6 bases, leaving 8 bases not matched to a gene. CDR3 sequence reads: CASTRRGGREQYF. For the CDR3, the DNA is TGTGCCAGCACCAGACGGGGGGGCCGCGAGCAGTACTTC.

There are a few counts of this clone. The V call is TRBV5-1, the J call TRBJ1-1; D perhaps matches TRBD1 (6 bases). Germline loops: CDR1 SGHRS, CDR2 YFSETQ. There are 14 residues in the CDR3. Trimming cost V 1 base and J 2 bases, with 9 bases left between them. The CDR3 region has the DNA TGCGCCAGCAGCTTGTCAGGGGCAAACACTGAAGCTTTCTTT. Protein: CASSLSGANTEAFF. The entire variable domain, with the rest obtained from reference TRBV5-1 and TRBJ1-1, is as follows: KAGVTQTPRYLIKTRGQQVTLSCSPISGHRSVSWYQQTPGQGLQFLFEYFSETQRNKGNFPGRFSGRQFSNSRSEMNVSTLELGDSALYLCASSLSGANTEAFFGQGTRLTVV.

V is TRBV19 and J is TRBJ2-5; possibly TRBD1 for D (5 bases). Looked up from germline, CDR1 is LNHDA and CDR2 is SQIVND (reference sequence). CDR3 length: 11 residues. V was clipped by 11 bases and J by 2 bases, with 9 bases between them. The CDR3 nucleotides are TGTGCCTCCGGACAACAAGAGACCCAGTACTTC. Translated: CASGQQETQYF.

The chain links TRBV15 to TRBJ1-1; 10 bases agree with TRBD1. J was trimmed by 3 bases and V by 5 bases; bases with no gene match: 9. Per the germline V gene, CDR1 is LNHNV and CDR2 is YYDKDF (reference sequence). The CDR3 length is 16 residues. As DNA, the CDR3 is TGTGCCACCAGCGGAGGACAGGGGGGGACTCACACTGAAGCTTTCTTT. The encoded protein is CATSGGQGGTHTEAFF.

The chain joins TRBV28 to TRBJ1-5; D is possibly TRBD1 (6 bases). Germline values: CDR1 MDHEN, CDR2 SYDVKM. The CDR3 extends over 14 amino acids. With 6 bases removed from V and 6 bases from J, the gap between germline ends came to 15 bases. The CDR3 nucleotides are TGTGCCAGCAGCACGCCGGCAGGGGCTCAGCCCCAGCATTTT. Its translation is CASSTPAGAQPQHF.

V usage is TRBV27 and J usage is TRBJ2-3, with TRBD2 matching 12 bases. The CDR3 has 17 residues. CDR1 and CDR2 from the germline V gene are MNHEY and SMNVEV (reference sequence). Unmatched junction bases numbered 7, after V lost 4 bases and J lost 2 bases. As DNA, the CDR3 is TGTGCCAGCAGTTCCTGGACTAGCGGGAAGGACACAGATACGCAGTATTTT. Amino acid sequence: CASSSWTSGKDTDTQYF.

The DNA of the CDR3 is TGTGCCACCAGCAGAGGGGGCAGTAAGGGGGAGCTGTTTTTT. As protein: CATSRGGSKGELFF. V is TRBV15 and J is TRBJ2-2; tentative D call: TRBD1 (5 bases). Per the germline V gene, CDR1 is LNHNV and CDR2 is YYDKDF (reference sequence). V was clipped by 1 base and J by 8 bases, with 11 bases between them. The CDR3 runs 14 residues.